This T cell receptor (beta chain) was found in a study of vaccination effects on CD4 cells after COVID-19. Findings and limits, study-wide: Infection- and vaccine-induced clones contracted markedly late after vaccination.

Clones were sequenced by immunoSEQ multiplex PCR, and TCRdb holds only the in-frame ones, with some missing. This table has 25,000 or so clones, 73% appearing once. With the ViraFEST assay, the study expanded antigen-specific CD4+ T cells using viral peptide pools, then sequenced them. Cultured cells yielded isolated CD4+ T cells after 10 to 11 days. None of the vaccinated had previously contracted SARS-CoV-2, and their nucleocapsid antibodies tested negative. Half the medium was swapped for IL-2 medium on days 3 and 7. In regard to this clone: What it binds is unknown.

The V gene's germline CDR1 is LNHDA and CDR2 SQIVND (reference sequence). The CDR3 has 16 residues. J lost 6 bases, V lost 6 bases, and 9 bases had no gene match. V gene TRBV19 combines with J gene TRBJ2-7, with 15 bases fitting TRBD2. The sample consisted of CD4+ T cells from PBMCs cultured with SARS-CoV-2 spike peptides, taken before COVID-19 vaccination. This receptor was obtained from a human donor who received a COVID-19 vaccine. DNA of the CDR3: TGTGCCAGTAGCCTATCGGGACTAGCGGGAGGACGCGAGCAGTACTTC. As protein: CASSLSGLAGGREQYF.